Included here is one T cell receptor (beta chain) sequence, with context. Its antigen is not known. The data belong to a study of T cells in Graves' hyperthyroidism and ophthalmopathy. The CDR3 is 17 residues long. V lost 3 bases and J lost 3, with 18 bases in between. Germline loops: CDR1 SGHTA, CDR2 FQGNSA. Diagnoses used clinical symptoms, serum thyroxine and TRAb, thyroid ultrasound and orbital computed tomography. TCR beta CDR3 region amplification was performed from RNA transcripts. Primed by the HTBI set, a first-round RT-PCR was run on the TCR CDR3. TCRdb recomputed calls from the multiplex PCR reads with MiXCR, one row per CDR3 protein. This table holds a few hundred thousand distinct CDR3 sequences, under 60% found once. Findings and limits, study-wide: Most clonotypes that expanded in the thyroid above 0.001 also showed up in blood.

V usage is TRBV7-2 and J usage is TRBJ1-5; TRBD1 is a possible D gene (5 bases). The receptor was derived from a young woman with Graves' hyperthyroidism. The specimen sequenced was peripheral blood or thyroid tissue (not recorded which). The CDR3 DNA reads TGTGCCAGCAGCTTGCACGGGACTGGGGTTTTCAATCAGCCCCAGCATTTT. Residues: CASSLHGTGVFNQPQHF.